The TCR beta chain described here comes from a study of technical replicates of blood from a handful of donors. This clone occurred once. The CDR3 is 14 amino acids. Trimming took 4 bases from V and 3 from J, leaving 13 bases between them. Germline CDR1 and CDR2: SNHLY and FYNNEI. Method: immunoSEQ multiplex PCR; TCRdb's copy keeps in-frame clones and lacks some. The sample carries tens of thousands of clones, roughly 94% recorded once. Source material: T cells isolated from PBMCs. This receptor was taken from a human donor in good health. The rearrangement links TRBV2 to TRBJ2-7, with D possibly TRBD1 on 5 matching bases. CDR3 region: CASSARGPIYEQYF. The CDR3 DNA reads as TGTGCCAGCAGTGCTAGGGGTCCGATCTACGAGCAGTACTTC.